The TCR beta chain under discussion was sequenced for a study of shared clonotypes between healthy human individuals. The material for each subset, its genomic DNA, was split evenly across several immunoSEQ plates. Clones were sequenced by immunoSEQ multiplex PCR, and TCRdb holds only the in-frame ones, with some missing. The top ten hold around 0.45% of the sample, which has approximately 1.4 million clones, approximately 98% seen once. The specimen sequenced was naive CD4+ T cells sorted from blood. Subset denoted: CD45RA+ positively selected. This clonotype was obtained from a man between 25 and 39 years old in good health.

CDR3 residues: CASSESLFSGNTIYF. The CDR3 DNA sequence: TGCGCCAGCAGTGAGAGCCTGTTCTCTGGAAACACCATATATTTT. The chain links TRBV10-1 to TRBJ1-3; D is unresolved. This CDR3 region has 15 residues. Trimming took off 2 bases at V and 0 bases at J, with 8 bases between the two ends. CDR1 and CDR2 from the germline V gene are WNHNN and SYGVQD (reference sequence).